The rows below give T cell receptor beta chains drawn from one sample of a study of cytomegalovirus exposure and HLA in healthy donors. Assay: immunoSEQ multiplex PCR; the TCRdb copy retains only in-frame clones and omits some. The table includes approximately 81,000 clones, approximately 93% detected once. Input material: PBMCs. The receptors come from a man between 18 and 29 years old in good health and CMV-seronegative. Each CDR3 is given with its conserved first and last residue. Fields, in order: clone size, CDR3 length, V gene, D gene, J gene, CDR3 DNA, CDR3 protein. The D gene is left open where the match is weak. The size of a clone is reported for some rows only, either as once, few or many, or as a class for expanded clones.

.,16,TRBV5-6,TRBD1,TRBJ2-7,TGTGCCAGCAGCAAAAGAGGACAGGGTCGGTCCTACGAGCAGTACTTC,CASSKRGQGRSYEQYF
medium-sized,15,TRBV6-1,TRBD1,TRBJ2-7,TGTGCCAGCAGTGAGCCCGGGACAGGGGGCCACGAGCAGTACTTC,CASSEPGTGGHEQYF
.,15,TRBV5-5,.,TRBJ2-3,TGTGCCAGCAGCTCCCGAGGGGGGGTGGCAGATACGCAGTATTTT,CASSSRGGVADTQYF
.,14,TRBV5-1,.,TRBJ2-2,TGCGCCAGCAGCTTCGACAGTACGGGCGGGGAGCTGTTTTTT,CASSFDSTGGELFF
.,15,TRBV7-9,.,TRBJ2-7,TGTGCCAGCAGCAGGACCGGGCCCCGCTCGGGGGAGCAGTACTTC,CASSRTGPRSGEQYF
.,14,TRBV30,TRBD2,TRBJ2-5,TGTGCCTACAGACTAGCGGGGGGGCAAGAGACCCAGTACTTC,CAYRLAGGQETQYF
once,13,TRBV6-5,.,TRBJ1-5,TGTGCCAGCAGTTACAGGGAGGCTCAGCCCCAGCATTTT,CASSYREAQPQHF
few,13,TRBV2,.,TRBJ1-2,TGTGCCAGCAGTGAAGTGTCAGTCTATGGCTACACCTTC,CASSEVSVYGYTF
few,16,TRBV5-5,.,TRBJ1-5,TGTGCCAGCAGCACGGCGGCTGGGGCCGACAATCAGCCCCAGCATTTT,CASSTAAGADNQPQHF
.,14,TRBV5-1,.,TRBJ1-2,TGCGCCAGCAGCTTAAAGAGGGAACTCTATGGCTACACCTTC,CASSLKRELYGYTF
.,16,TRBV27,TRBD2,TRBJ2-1,TGTGCCAGCAGTCCAGGACTAGCGGGCTTTCGCGCGGAGCAGTTCTTC,CASSPGLAGFRAEQFF
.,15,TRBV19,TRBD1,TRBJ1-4,TGTGCCAGTAGCGCGGACAGGCGGCGCCTAGTCGAACTGTTTTTT,CASSADRRRLVELFF
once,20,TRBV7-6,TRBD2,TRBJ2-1,TGTGCCAGCAGCTCCCGTCCCCCCCTCAAACTAGCGGGAGGACGCCATGAGCAGTTCTTC,CASSSRPPLKLAGGRHEQFF
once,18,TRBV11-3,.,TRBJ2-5,TGTGCCAGCAGCTTAGATCAGGGTTCCACTACCTTACAAGAGACCCAGTACTTC,CASSLDQGSTTLQETQYF
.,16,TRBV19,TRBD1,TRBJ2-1,TGTGCCAGTAGTACCTCCGGGACAGGGGGCAGGAATGAGCAGTTCTTC,CASSTSGTGGRNEQFF
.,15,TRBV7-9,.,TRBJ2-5,TGTGCCAGCAAACAGGACAGTGACAACCAAGAGACCCAGTACTTC,CASKQDSDNQETQYF
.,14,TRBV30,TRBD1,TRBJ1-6,TGTGCCTGGCTTATCCCGACAGGGGGGTCACCCCTCCACTTT,CAWLIPTGGSPLHF
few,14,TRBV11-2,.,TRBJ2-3,TGTGCCAGCAGAAAAACGAGCGAGGGCTCAGCGCAGTATTTT,CASRKTSEGSAQYF
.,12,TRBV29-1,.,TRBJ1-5,TGCAGCGTCCTCGACAGGAATCAGCCCCAGCATTTT,CSVLDRNQPQHF
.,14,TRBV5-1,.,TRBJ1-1,TGCGCCAGCAGCTTGGGTTCGTCGGACACTGAAGCTTTCTTT,CASSLGSSDTEAFF
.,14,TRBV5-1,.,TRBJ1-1,TGCGCCAGCAGCTTGTACAGCATGAACACTGAAGCTTTCTTT,CASSLYSMNTEAFF
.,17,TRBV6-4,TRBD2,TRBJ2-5,TGTGCCAGCAGTCCACTAGCGGGAGTAACCCCCAAAGAGACCCAGTACTTC,CASSPLAGVTPKETQYF
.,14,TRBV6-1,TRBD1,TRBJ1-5,TGTGCCAGCACCCCACAGGGGGCTGAGCAGCCCCAGCATTTT,CASTPQGAEQPQHF
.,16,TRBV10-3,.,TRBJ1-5,TGTGCCATTTCCTCGACAGACCAATATAGCAATCAGCCCCAGCATTTT,CAISSTDQYSNQPQHF
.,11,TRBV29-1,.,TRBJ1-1,TGCAGCGTTGCAGGCAGGGCTGAAGCTTTCTTT,CSVAGRAEAFF
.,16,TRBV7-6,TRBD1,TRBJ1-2,TGTGCCAGCAGCCCCTTTGGGGGACAGGGGGCTAATGGCTACACCTTC,CASSPFGGQGANGYTF
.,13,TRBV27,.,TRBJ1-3,TGTGCCAGCAGTCTACGATCTGGAAACACCATATATTTT,CASSLRSGNTIYF
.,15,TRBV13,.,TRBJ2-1,TGTGCCAGCAGAAAGGCGGGAAGGTCCTACAATGAGCAGTTCTTC,CASRKAGRSYNEQFF
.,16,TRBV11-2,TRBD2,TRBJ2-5,TGTGCCAGCAGCCGAGGACTAGCGGGGCGGGGAGAGACCCAGTACTTC,CASSRGLAGRGETQYF
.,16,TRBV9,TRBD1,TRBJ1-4,TGTGCCAGCAGCGTAGGATGGGACAGGATTAATGAAAAACTGTTTTTT,CASSVGWDRINEKLFF
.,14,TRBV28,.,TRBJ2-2,TGTGCCAGCAGTTTCCTAAGTCTCACCGGGGAGCTGTTTTTT,CASSFLSLTGELFF
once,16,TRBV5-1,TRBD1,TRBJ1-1,TGCGCCAGCAGCTTGGGGCTAACAGGGGCCAACACTGAAGCTTTCTTT,CASSLGLTGANTEAFF
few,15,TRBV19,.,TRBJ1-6,TGTGCCAGTAGTATAGAGCCACAGGGTAATTCACCCCTCCACTTT,CASSIEPQGNSPLHF
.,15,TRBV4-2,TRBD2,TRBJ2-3,TGTGCCAGCAGCCAAGCTAGCGGGATCACAGATACGCAGTATTTT,CASSQASGITDTQYF
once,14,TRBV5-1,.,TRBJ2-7,TGCGCCAGCAGCTTGGTCCAGGGGTCCTACGAGCAGTACTTC,CASSLVQGSYEQYF
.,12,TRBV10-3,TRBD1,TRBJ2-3,TGTGCCATCAGGACAGGGGGTGATACGCAGTATTTT,CAIRTGGDTQYF
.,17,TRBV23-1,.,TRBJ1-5,TGCGCCAGCAGTGGACAGCCAAAAAGCCCACGGCATCAGCCCCAGCATTTT,CASSGQPKSPRHQPQHF
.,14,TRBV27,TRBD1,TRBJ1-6,TGTGCCAGCAGTTTCGGACAGGGAATTGTCGCCCTCCACTTT,CASSFGQGIVALHF
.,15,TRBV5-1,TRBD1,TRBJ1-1,TGCGCCAGCAGGGCCAAGACAGGGGAGGGCACTGAAGCTTTCTTT,CASRAKTGEGTEAFF
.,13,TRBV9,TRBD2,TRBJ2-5,TGTGCCAGCAGCGGAGGACTAGGAGAGACCCAGTACTTC,CASSGGLGETQYF
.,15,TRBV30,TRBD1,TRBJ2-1,TGTGCCTGGACGATTGACAGGGGAGGAAAAAATGAGCAGTTCTTC,CAWTIDRGGKNEQFF
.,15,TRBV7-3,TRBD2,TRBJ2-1,TGTGCCAGCAGCCAAGGACTAGCGGGGGACAATGAGCAGTTCTTC,CASSQGLAGDNEQFF
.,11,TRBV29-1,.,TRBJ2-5,TGCAGTATGGGCCATTGGGAGACCCAGTACTTC,CSMGHWETQYF
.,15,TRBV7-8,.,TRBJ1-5,TGTGCCAGCAGCGCACAGAGTCATAGCAATCAGCCCCAGCATTTT,CASSAQSHSNQPQHF
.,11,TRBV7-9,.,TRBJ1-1,TGTGCCAGCAGACAGAACACTGAAGCTTTCTTT,CASRQNTEAFF
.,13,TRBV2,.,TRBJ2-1,TGTGCCAGCACAAGGGGTAACTACAATGAGCAGTTCTTC,CASTRGNYNEQFF
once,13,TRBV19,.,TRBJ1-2,TGTGCCAGTAGTATAACCGACTCCTATGGCTACACCTTC,CASSITDSYGYTF
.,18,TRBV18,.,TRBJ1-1,TGTGCCAGCTCACCACTCGAGCTGAGGGGGTGGGGGAACACTGAAGCTTTCTTT,CASSPLELRGWGNTEAFF
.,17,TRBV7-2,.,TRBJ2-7,TGTGCCAGCAGCTTGCAACCTGGACTGCACCTTCCCTACGAGCAGTACTTC,CASSLQPGLHLPYEQYF
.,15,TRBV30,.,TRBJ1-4,TGTGCCTGGAGGCCCCCGGGTCGGACTAATGAAAAACTGTTTTTT,CAWRPPGRTNEKLFF
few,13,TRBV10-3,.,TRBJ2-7,TGTGCCATCGGTACAGGGCCTTCCTACGAGCAGTACTTC,CAIGTGPSYEQYF
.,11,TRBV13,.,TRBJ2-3,TGTGCCAGCAGCTTAGCCAAGACAGTGTATTTT,CASSLAKTVYF
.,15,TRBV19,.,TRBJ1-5,TGTGCCAGTAGTAGGACGAGGGAAAGCAATCAGCCCCAGCATTTT,CASSRTRESNQPQHF